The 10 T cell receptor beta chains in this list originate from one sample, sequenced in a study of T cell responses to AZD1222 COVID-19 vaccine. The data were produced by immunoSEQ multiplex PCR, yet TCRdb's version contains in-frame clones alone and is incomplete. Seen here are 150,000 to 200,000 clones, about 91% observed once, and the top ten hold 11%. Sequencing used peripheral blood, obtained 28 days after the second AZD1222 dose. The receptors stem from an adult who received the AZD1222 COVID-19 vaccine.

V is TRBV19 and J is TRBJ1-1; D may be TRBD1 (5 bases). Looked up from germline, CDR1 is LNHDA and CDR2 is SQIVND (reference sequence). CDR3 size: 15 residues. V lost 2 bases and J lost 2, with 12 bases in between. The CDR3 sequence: CASSIQPGPNTEAFF. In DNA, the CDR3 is TGTGCCAGTAGTATACAGCCAGGGCCCAACACTGAAGCTTTCTTT.

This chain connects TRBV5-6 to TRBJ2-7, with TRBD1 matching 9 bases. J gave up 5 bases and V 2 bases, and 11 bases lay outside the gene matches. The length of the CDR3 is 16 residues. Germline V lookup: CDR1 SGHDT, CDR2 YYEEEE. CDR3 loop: CASSFTGTGTGHEQYF. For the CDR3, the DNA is TGTGCCAGCAGCTTTACAGGGACAGGGACCGGCCACGAGCAGTACTTC.

CDR3 residues: CASSDRSRGLADTQYF. The CDR3 DNA reads TGTGCCAGCAGTGACCGAAGCAGGGGGCTCGCAGATACGCAGTATTTT. V usage is TRBV6-1 and J usage is TRBJ2-3; 8 bases are a match to TRBD1. CDR3 size: 16 residues. Germline trimming cut 3 bases from V and 4 bases from J; bases unmatched to any gene: 9. Germline V gene lookup returns CDR1 MNHNS and CDR2 SASEGT.

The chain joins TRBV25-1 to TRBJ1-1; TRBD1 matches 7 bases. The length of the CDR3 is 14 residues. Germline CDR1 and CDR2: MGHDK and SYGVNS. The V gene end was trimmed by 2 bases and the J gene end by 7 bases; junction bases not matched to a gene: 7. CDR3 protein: CASSETRGSSEAFF. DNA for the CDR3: TGTGCCAGCAGTGAAACCAGGGGGTCGAGTGAAGCTTTCTTT.

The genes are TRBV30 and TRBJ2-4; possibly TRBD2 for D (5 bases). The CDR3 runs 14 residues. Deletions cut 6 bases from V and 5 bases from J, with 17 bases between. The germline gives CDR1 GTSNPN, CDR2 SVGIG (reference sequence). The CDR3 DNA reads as TGTGCCTGTATATTCGAGGGTTGGGAAAACATTCAGTACTTC. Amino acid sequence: CACIFEGWENIQYF.

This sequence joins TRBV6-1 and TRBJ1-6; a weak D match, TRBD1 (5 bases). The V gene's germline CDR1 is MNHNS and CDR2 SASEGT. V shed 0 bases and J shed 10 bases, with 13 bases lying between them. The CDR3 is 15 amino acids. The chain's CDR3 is CASSEAPAGKSPLHF. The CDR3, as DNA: TGTGCCAGCAGTGAAGCGCCGGCAGGGAAATCACCCCTCCACTTT.

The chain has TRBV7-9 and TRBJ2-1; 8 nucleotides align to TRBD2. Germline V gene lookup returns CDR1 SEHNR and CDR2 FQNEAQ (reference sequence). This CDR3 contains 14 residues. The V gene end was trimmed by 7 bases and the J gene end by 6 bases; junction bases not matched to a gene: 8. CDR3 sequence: CASIPPGGTNEQFF. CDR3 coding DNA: TGTGCCAGCATTCCTCCGGGGGGGACCAATGAGCAGTTCTTC.

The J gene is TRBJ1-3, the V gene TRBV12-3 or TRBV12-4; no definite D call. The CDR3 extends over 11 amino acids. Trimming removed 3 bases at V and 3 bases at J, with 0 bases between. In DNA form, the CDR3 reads TGTGCCAGCAGTTTTGGAAACACCATATATTTT. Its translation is CASSFGNTIYF.

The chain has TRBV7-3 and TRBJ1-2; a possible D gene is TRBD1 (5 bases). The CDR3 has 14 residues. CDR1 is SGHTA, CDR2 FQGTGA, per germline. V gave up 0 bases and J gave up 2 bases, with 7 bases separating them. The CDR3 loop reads CASSLTRQNYGYTF. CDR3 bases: TGTGCCAGCAGCTTAACGCGACAGAACTATGGCTACACCTTC.

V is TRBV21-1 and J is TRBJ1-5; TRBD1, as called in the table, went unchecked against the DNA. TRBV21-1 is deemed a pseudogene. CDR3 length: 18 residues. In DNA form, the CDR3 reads TGTGCCAGCAGCATTTGGACAGGGGAAGGGTCTAGCAATCAGCCCCAGCATTTT. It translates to CASSIWTGEGSSNQPQHF.